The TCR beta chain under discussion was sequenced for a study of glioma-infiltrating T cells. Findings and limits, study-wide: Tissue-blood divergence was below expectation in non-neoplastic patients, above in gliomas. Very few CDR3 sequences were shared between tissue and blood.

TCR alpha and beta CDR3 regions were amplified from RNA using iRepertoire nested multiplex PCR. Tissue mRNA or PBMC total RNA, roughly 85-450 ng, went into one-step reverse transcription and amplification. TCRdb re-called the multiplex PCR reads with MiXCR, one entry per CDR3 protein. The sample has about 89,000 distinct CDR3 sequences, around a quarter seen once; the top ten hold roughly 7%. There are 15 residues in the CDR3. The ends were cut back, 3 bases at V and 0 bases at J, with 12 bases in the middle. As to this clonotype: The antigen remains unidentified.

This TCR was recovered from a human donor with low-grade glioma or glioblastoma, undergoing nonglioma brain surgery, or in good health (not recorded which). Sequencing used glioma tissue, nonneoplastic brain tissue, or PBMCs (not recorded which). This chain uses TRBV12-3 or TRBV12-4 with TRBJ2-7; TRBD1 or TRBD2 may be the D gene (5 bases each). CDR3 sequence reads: CASSFFAGSSYEQYF. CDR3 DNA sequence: TGTGCCAGCAGTTTTTTCGCAGGGAGCTCCTACGAGCAGTACTTC.